This TCR beta chain is drawn from a study of CD8 T cells in Susac syndrome. CD8+ and CD4+ blood T cells underwent TCR beta sequencing. cDNA came from around 0.5 to 1 ug RNA primed by random hexamers. The method of amplification for TCR beta CDR3 was immunoSEQ multiplex PCR, covering 54 Vbeta and 13 Jbeta. TCRdb called the immunoSEQ multiplex PCR reads again in MiXCR, with one record for every CDR3 protein. The sample yields around 200,000 distinct CDR3 sequences, 85% to 95% seen once. The TCR was taken from a human donor with multiple sclerosis. Sequences were obtained from CD4+ T cells from PBMCs.

The DNA for the CDR3 is TGTGCCAGCAGTTGGCAGGGAGAGGTAGCTGAGCAGTTCTTC. Residues: CASSWQGEVAEQFF. J is TRBJ2-1 and V is TRBV12-3 or TRBV12-4; D tentatively fits TRBD1 or TRBD2 (5 bases each). This CDR3 contains 14 residues. Deletions cut 4 bases from V and 9 bases from J, with 16 bases between.